This T cell receptor beta chain originates from a study of T cell repertoires in cytomegalovirus infection. Study in general: The authors used CMV epitopes that were HLA-C-restricted (recently identified) and HLA-B-restricted (well studied). Matching HLA type, along with CMV infection, was indicated by public TCR beta signatures.

TCRdb passed the reads through MiXCR, listing each CDR3 protein once. Of 200,000 or so distinct CDR3 sequences listed, approximately 40% were seen once; the top ten hold around 60%. The length of the CDR3 is 16 residues. Germline V CDR1 and CDR2: SEHNR, FQNEAQ (reference sequence). Trimming removed 2 bases at V and 1 base at J, with 14 bases between. There are a few counts of this clonotype. The target antigen is unknown. The rearrangement joins TRBV7-9 to TRBJ2-5, with D tentatively TRBD1 (6 bases). The source of this sequence is a human donor in good health (CMV status not recorded). Some clones in this sample may be carry-over from other donors' samples. Here the sequenced sample was CD8+ T cells from cultured PBMCs, taken from culture after CMV antigen stimulation. CDR3 DNA: TGTGCCAGCAGCTTACCGGACAGCCAGCTCCAAGAGACCCAGTACTTC. Amino acid sequence: CASSLPDSQLQETQYF. Looking up the rest from reference TRBV7-9 and TRBJ2-5 gives the full variable domain: DTGVSQNPRHKITKRGQNVTFRCDPISEHNRLYWYRQTLGQGPEFLTYFQNEAQLEKSRLLSDRFSAERPKGSFSTLEIQRTEQGDSAMYLCASSLPDSQLQETQYFGPGTRLLVL.